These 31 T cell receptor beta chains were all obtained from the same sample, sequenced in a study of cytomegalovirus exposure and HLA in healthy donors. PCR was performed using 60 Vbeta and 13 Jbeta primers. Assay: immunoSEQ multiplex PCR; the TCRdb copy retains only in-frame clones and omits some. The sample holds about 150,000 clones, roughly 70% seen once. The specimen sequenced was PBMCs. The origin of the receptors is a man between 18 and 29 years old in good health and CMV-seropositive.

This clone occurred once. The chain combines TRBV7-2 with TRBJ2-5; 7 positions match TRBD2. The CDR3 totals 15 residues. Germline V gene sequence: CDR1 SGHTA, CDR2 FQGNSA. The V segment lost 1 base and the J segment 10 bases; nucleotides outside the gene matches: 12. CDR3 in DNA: TGTGCCAGCAGCTTAGGGGTAGCGGGCCCCCGGGACCAGTACTTC. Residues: CASSLGVAGPRDQYF.

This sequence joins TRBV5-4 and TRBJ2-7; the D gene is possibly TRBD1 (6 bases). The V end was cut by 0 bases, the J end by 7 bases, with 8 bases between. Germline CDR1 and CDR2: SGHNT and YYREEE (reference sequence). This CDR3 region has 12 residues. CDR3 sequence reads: CASSLGGLEQYF. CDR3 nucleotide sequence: TGTGCCAGCAGCTTGGGGGGGCTTGAGCAGTACTTC.

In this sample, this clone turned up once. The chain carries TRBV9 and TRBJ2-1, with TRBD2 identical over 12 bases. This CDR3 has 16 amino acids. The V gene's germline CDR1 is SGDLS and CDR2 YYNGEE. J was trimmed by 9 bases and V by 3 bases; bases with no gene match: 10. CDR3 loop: CASSARTSGKTGEQFF. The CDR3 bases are TGTGCCAGCAGCGCCAGGACTAGCGGGAAAACCGGTGAGCAGTTCTTC.

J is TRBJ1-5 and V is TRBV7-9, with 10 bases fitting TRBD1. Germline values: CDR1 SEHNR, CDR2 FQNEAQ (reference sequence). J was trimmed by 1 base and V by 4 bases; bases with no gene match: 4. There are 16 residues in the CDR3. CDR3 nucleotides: TGTGCCAGCAGCTCCCGACAGGGGGCAAGCAATCAGCCCCAGCATTTT. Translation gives CASSSRQGASNQPQHF.

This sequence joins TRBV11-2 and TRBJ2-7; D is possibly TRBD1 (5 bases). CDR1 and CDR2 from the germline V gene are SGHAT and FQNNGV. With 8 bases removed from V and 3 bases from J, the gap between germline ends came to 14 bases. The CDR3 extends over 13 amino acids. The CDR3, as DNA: TGTGCCAGCCTACCTGACAGTCACTACGAGCAGTACTTC. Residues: CASLPDSHYEQYF.

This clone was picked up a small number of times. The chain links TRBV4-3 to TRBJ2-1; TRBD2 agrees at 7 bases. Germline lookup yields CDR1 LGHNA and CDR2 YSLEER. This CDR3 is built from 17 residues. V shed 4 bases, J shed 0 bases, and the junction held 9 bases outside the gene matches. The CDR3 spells CASSPGSGLGSYNEQFF. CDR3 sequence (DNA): TGCGCCAGCAGCCCAGGTAGCGGGTTGGGCTCCTACAATGAGCAGTTCTTC.

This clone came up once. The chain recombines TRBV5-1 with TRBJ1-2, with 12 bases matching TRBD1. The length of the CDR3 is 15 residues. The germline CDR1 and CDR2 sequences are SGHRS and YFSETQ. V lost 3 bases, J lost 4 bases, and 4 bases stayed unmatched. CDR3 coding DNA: TGCGCCAGCAGCTCGCCGGGACAGGGGGCCTATGGCTACACCTTC. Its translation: CASSSPGQGAYGYTF.

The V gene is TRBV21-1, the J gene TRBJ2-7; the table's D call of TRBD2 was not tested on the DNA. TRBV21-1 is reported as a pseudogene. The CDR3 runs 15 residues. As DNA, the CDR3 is TGTGCCAGCCCCGTGAGAATACCGATCGCCTACGAGCAGTACTTC. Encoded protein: CASPVRIPIAYEQYF.

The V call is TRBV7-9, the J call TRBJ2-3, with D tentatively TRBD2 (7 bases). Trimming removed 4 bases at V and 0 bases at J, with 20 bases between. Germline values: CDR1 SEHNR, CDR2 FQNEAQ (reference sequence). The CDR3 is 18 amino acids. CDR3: CASSSPRGGRTSTDTQYF. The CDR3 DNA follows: TGTGCCAGCAGCTCCCCAAGGGGGGGTCGAACTAGCACAGATACGCAGTATTTT.

The CDR3 coding sequence is TGTGCCAGCAGTGAAGGGGGCAGGCGGTCGAGTCAGCCCCAGCATTTT. Its translation: CASSEGGRRSSQPQHF. The rearrangement uses TRBV2 and TRBJ1-5, with D possibly TRBD1 on 5 matching bases. This CDR3 comprises 16 residues. V was shortened by 1 base and J by 6 bases, with 16 bases between the two germline ends. Germline lookup yields CDR1 SNHLY and CDR2 FYNNEI.

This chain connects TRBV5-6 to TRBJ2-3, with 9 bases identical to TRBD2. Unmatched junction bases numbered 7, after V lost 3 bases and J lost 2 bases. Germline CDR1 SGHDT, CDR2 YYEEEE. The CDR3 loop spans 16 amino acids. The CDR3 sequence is CASSWGVAGATDTQYF. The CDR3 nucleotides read TGTGCCAGCAGCTGGGGGGTAGCGGGAGCCACAGATACGCAGTATTTT. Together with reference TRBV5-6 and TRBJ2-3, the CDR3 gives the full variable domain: DAGVTQSPTHLIKTRGQQVTLRCSPKSGHDTVSWYQQALGQGPQFIFQYYEEEERQRGNFPDRFSGHQFPNYSSELNVNALLLGDSALYLCASSWGVAGATDTQYFGPGTRLTVL.

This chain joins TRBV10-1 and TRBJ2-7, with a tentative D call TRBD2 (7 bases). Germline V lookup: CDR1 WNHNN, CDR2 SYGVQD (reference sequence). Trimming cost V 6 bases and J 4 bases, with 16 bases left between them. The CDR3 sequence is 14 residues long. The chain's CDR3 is CASRSGGPGYEQYF. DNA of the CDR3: TGCGCCAGCAGGTCGGGGGGCCCTGGGTACGAGCAGTACTTC.

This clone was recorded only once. Here the CDR3 reads CSAVIAGGRPGELFF. CDR3 nucleotide sequence: TGCAGCGCCGTGATAGCGGGGGGGAGGCCCGGGGAGCTGTTTTTT. The chain employs TRBV29-1 and TRBJ2-2; 11 bases are shared with TRBD2. J lost 6 bases, V lost 7 bases, and 10 bases had no gene match. Germline V gene data show CDR1 as SQVTM and CDR2 as ANQGSEA. The CDR3 has 15 amino acids.

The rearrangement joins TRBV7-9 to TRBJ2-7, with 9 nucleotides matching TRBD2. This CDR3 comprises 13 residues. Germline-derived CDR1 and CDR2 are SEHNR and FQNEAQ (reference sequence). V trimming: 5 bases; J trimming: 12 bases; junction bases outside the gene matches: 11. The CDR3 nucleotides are TGTGCCAGCAGCCCGGTACTAGCGGGCCTGCGGTACTTC. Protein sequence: CASSPVLAGLRYF.

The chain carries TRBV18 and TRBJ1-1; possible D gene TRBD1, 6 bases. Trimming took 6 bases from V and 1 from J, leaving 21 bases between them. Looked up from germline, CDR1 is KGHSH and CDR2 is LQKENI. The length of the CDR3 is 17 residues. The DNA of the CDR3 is TGTGCCAGCTCCCAGGTCAGGGGTAATGAGAAGAACACTGAAGCTTTCTTT. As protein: CASSQVRGNEKNTEAFF.

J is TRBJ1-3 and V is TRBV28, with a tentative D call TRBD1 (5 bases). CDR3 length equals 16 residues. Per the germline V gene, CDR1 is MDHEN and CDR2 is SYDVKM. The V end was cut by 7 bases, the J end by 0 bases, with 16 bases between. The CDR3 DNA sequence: TGTGCCAGCACCCCCGGAGGGGCCCTCTCTGGAAACACCATATATTTT. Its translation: CASTPGGALSGNTIYF.

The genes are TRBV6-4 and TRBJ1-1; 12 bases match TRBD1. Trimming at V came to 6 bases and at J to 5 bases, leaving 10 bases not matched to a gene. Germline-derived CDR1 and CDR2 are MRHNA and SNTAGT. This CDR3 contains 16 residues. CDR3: CASSENSGQGATEAFF. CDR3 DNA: TGTGCCAGCAGCGAAAATTCGGGACAGGGGGCAACTGAAGCTTTCTTT.

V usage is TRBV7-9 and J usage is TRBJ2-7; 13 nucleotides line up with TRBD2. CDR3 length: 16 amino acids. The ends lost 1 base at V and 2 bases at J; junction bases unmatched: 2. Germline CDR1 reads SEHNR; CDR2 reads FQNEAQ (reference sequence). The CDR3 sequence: CASSLGTSGGPYEQYF. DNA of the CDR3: TGTGCCAGCAGCTTAGGGACTAGCGGGGGACCCTACGAGCAGTACTTC.

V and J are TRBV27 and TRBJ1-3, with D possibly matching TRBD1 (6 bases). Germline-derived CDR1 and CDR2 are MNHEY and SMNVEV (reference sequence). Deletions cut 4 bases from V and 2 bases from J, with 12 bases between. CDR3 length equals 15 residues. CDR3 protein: CASSSRGAAGNTIYF. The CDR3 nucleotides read TGTGCCAGCAGTTCCCGGGGGGCTGCTGGAAACACCATATATTTT.

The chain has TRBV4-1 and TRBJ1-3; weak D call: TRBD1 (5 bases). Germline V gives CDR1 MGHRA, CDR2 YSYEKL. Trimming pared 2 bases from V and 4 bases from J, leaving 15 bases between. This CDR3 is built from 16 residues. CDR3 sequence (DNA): TGCGCCAGCAGCCAACGTGGGCAGGGTAAAGGAAACACCATATATTTT. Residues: CASSQRGQGKGNTIYF.

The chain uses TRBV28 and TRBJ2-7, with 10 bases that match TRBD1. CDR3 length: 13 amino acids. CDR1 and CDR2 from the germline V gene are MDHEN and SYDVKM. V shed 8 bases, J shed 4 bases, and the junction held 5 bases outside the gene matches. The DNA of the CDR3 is TGTGCCAGCCAGGGACAGGGGCAATACGAGCAGTACTTC. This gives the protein CASQGQGQYEQYF.

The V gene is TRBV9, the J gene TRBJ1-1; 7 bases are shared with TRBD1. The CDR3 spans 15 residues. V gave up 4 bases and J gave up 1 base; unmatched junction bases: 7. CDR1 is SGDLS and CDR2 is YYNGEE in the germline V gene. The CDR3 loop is CASSTLTGRNTEAFF. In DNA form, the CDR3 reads TGTGCCAGCAGCACCCTGACAGGGAGGAACACTGAAGCTTTCTTT.

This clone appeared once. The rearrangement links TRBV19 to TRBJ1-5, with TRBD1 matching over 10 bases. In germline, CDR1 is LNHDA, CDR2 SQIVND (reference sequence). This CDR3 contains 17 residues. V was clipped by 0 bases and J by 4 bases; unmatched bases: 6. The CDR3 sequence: CASSIDGGTGVNQPQHF. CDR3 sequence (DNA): TGTGCCAGTAGTATAGATGGAGGGACAGGGGTTAATCAGCCCCAGCATTTT.

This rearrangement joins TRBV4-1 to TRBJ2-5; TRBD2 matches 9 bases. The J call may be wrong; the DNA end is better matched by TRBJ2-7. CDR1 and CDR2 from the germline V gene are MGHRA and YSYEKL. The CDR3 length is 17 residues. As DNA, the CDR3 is TGCGCCAGCTCTGGGAGCCCGTCTAGCGGGGATGCCTACGAGCAGTACTTC. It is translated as CASSGSPSSGDAYEQYF.

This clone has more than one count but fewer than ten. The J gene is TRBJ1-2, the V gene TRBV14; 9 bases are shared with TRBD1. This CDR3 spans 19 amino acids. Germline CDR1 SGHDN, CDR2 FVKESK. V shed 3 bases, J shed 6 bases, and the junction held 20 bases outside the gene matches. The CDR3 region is CASSQQKMGQGYLRDGYTF. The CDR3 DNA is TGTGCCAGCAGCCAGCAAAAGATGGGACAGGGTTACCTACGGGATGGCTACACCTTC.

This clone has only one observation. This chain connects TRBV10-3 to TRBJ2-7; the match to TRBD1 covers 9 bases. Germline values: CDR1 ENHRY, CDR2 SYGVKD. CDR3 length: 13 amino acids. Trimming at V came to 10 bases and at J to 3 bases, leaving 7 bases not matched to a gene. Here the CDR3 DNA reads TGTGCCACCCTTCCGGGACAGGGCTACGAGCAGTACTTC. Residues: CATLPGQGYEQYF.

CDR3 nucleotides: TGTGCCAGCAGTTACCCGAATTATATAGACAGGGAAAAGGACACCGGGGAGCTGTTTTTT. Its translation: CASSYPNYIDREKDTGELFF. The rearrangement joins TRBV6-7 to TRBJ2-2; TRBD1 aligns across 7 bases. TRBV6-7 is an ORF for which the function is uncertain. This CDR3 is built from 20 residues. V lost 2 bases, J lost 3 bases, and 18 bases stayed unmatched.

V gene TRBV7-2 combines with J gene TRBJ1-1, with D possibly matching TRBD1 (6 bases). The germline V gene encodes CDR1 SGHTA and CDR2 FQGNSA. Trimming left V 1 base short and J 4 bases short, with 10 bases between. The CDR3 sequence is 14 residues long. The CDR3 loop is CASSLVDRSTEAFF. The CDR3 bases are TGTGCCAGCAGCTTAGTTGACAGGAGCACTGAAGCTTTCTTT. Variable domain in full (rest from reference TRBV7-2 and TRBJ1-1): GAGVSQSPSNKVTEKGKDVELRCDPISGHTALYWYRQSLGQGLEFLIYFQGNSAPDKSGLPSDRFSAERTGGSVSTLTIQRTQQEDSAVYLCASSLVDRSTEAFFGQGTRLTVV.

For the CDR3, the DNA is TGTGCCAGCAGCCCCCCCGGACTAGCGGTTCCCTACGAGCAGTACTTC. Protein sequence: CASSPPGLAVPYEQYF. The chain couples TRBV14 to TRBJ2-7, with 10 bases aligning to TRBD2. The CDR3 totals 16 residues. Per germline, CDR1 SGHDN and CDR2 FVKESK. V lost 4 bases to trimming and J lost 2 bases; unmatched junction nucleotides: 8.

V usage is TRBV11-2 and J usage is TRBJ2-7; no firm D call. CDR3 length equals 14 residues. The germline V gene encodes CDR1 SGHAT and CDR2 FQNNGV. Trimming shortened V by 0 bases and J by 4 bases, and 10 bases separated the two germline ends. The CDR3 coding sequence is TGTGCCAGCAGCTTAGAGTCGGTGATATACGAGCAGTACTTC. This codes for CASSLESVIYEQYF.

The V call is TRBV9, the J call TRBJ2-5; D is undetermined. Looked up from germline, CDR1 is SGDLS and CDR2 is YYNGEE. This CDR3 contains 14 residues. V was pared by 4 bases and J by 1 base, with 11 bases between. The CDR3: CASSTAQVQETQYF. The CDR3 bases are TGTGCCAGCAGCACTGCTCAGGTCCAAGAGACCCAGTACTTC.